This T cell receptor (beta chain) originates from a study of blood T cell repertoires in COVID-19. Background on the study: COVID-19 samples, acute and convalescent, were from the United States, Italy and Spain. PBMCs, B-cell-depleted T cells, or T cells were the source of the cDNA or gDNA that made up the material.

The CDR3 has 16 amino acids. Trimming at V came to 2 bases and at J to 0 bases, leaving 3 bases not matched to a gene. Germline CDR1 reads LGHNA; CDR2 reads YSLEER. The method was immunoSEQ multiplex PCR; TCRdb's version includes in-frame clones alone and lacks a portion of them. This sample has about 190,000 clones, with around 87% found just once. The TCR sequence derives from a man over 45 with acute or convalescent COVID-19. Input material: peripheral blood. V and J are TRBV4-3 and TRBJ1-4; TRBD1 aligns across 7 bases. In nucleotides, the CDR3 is TGCGCCAGCAGCCAAACAGGGGCGTCAACTAATGAAAAACTGTTTTTT. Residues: CASSQTGASTNEKLFF.